The T cell receptor (beta chain) described here comes from a study of neoadjuvant anti-PD-1 for oral cavity cancer (dated by TCRdb to the early 2020s). Broadly, across the study: Before undergoing curative-intent surgical resection, most patients got three to four biweekly nivolumab doses at 3 mg/kg. The parent correlative cohort included around 12 patients, with an approximately 35% response rate. A fourth nivolumab dose was given around day 43 to patients without progression, and definitive surgical resection was performed in those patients on days 50-56. Patients with complete response, partial response or stable disease by RECIST 1.1 were defined as responders, whereas patients with progression were defined as non-responders.

Only a few counts were recorded for this clone. No antigen is known for it. Base quality data are lacking; no much larger clone is found one base away. Relative to germline, V is 5 bases shorter and J is 2 bases shorter, with 13 bases between their ends. Based on the germline V gene, the CDR1 and CDR2 sequences are MNHEY and SVGAGI. The CDR3 numbers 14 residues from cysteine through phenylalanine. The entry retains the CDR3 DNA only, 42 bases that are in frame from base 1. The paper as a whole reports these results and caveats: Only a few patients per response group were included in the TCR analyses, and the authors called for validation in larger cohorts. After neoadjuvant nivolumab, significantly higher T cell clonality (Gini index) was found within PBMCs in non-responders than in responders. A higher pretreatment blood Treg/Th17 ratio correlated with both higher pretreatment blood TCRbeta clonality and lower post-treatment tumor TCRbeta clonality.

The intended sense of this specimen's time point label: before neoadjuvant nivolumab. None of the patients had received prior systemic or radiation treatment, and all were newly diagnosed with stage II-IVA oral cavity squamous cell carcinoma. The cohort was composed of patients with HPV-negative, locally advanced oral cavity squamous cell carcinoma. No culture maintenance or expansion was done, as the peripheral blood mononuclear cells went straight to analysis. Samples came from a longitudinal correlative study of a single-arm phase II trial of neoadjuvant nivolumab in oral cavity squamous cell carcinoma. Genomic DNA-based TCRbeta sequencing was performed on subject-matched pre- and post-treatment PBMCs and tumors from three responders and three non-responders. Peripheral blood mononuclear cells were collected before nivolumab treatment and again after treatment, at the time of surgery. Genomic DNA was isolated from PBMCs using the Maxwell RSC DNA from Cells kit.

PBMC libraries used mostly about 0.5 ug of input genomic DNA for deep sequencing, with six replicates per sample. TCRbeta libraries were prepared with the immunoSEQ hsTCRbeta kit according to the manufacturer's instructions. An Illumina NovaSeq 6000 S4 flow cell was used to sequence the final libraries, which had first been combined to 3 nM. In the source study's methods: Raw data preprocessing and quality control were performed with the immunoSEQ Analyzer. The analysis was limited to productive rearrangements, and each clonotype was defined by a unique CDR3 amino acid sequence. Repertoire clonality was estimated as the Gini-Simpson index, computed with the R package tcR. Student's t test was used to compare Gini indices, while Pearson correlation assessed associations with tumor size change. TCRdb stores this immuneACCESS table with in-frame sequences only. Part of the clones is absent; in the studies checked, under half of the shortfall reflects unresolved V genes, and no reason is known for the rest. V, J and clone size were drawn from that table, and D and trimming were deduced from the DNA. This sample holds roughly 7,000 clones; approximately 82% were observed only once. The ten top clones hold approximately 3.6% of the sample.

This chain is built from TRBV6-5 and TRBJ2-7; possibly the D gene is TRBD1, per 5 matching bases. The sample consisted of PBMCs, taken before nivolumab (anti-PD-1) treatment. The source of this sequence is a person aged 35-79 years with oral cavity squamous cell carcinoma. The DNA reads as follows: TGTGCCAGCAGTACCAGGGAAGGGCCCTACGAGCAGTACTTC. Translated, this is CASSTREGPYEQYF.